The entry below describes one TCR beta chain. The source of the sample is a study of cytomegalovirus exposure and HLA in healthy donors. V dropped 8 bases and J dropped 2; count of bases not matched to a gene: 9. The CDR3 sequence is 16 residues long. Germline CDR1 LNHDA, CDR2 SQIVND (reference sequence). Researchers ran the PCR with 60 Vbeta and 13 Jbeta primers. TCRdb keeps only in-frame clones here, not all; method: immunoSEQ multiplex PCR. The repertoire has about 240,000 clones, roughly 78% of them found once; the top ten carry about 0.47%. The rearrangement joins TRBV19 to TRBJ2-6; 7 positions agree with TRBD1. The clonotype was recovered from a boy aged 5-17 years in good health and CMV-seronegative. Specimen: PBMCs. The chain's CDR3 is CASSKVDRAGANVLTF. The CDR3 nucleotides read TGTGCCAGTTCGAAGGTCGACAGGGCTGGGGCCAACGTCCTGACTTTC. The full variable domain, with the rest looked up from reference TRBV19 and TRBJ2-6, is DGGITQSPKYLFRKEGQNVTLSCEQNLNHDAMYWYRQDPGQGLRLIYYSQIVNDFQKGDIAEGYSVSREKKESFPLTVTSAQKNPTAFYLCASSKVDRAGANVLTFGAGSRLTVL.